This TCR beta chain emerged from a study of cytomegalovirus exposure and HLA in healthy donors. CDR3 size: 13 residues. In germline, CDR1 is LNHDA, CDR2 SQIVND (reference sequence). V gave up 7 bases and J gave up 9 bases, with 15 bases separating them. A multiplex PCR was run with 60 Vbeta primers and 13 Jbeta primers. TCRdb's copy holds only in-frame clones and misses some; the assay was immunoSEQ multiplex PCR. The sample has fewer than 200,000 clones, roughly 13% seen once; the top ten hold under 10%. This clone was picked up a small number of times. Sequencing used PBMCs. This TCR was recovered from a man aged 45-65 years in good health and CMV-seropositive. The V gene is TRBV19, the J gene TRBJ2-2; maybe TRBD2 (5 bases). The CDR3 coding sequence is TGTGCCAGTACCCCTTGGCGGGCCCGGGAGCTGTTTTTT. Amino acids: CASTPWRARELFF.